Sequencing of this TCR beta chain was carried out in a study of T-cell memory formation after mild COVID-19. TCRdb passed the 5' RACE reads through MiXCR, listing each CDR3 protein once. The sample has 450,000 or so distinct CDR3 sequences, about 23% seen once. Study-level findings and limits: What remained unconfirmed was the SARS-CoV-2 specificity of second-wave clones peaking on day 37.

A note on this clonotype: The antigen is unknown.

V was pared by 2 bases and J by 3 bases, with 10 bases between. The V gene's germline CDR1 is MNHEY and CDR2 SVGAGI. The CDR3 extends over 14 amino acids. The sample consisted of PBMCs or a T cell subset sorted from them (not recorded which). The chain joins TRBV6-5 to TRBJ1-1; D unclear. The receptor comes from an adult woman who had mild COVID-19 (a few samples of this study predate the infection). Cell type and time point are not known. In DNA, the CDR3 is TGTGCCAGCAGTTACAGCCTAAAGGACACTGAAGCTTTCTTT. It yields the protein CASSYSLKDTEAFF.